One sample yielded the 29 T cell receptor beta chains listed below, sequenced in a study of cytomegalovirus exposure and HLA in healthy donors. Use of 60 Vbeta and 13 Jbeta primers characterized the PCR. Libraries were prepared by immunoSEQ multiplex PCR; TCRdb keeps only in-frame clonotypes and omits some of them. Of 95,000 to 150,000 clones in the sample, just over 15% were seen once. Material for sequencing was PBMCs. Receptors were obtained from a young woman in good health and CMV-seronegative.

This chain uses TRBV6-1 with TRBJ1-5; tentatively, D is TRBD1 (5 bases). V lost 1 base and J lost 6, with 13 bases in between. Germline CDR1 MNHNS, CDR2 SASEGT. The CDR3 length is 15 residues. The CDR3 spells CASSEGGQGSQPQHF. The CDR3 region has the DNA TGTGCCAGCAGTGAAGGGGGCCAAGGGTCTCAGCCCCAGCATTTT.

The chain combines TRBV5-4 with TRBJ2-4, with D possibly matching TRBD2 (6 bases). V lost 1 base and J 5 bases, leaving 10 bases between the germline ends. The germline gives CDR1 SGHNT, CDR2 YYREEE (reference sequence). CDR3 length: 14 amino acids. CDR3 bases: TGTGCCAGCAGCTTGCTCGGGGGAGAAAACATTCAGTACTTC. Its translation is CASSLLGGENIQYF.

This clone came up a few times. CDR3 sequence: CASSEYLEQYF. DNA for the CDR3: TGTGCCAGCAGTGAATATCTGGAGCAGTACTTC. The J gene is TRBJ2-7, the V gene TRBV25-1; D is ambiguous. Germline CDR1 and CDR2: MGHDK and SYGVNS. The V and J ends lost 0 bases and 7 bases respectively, with 4 bases between them. This CDR3 is 11 amino acids long.

The chain links TRBV14 to TRBJ2-3, with 10 bases lining up with TRBD2. The CDR3 runs 16 residues. Trimming cost V 2 bases and J 5 bases; bases outside gene matches: 7. Germline V CDR1 and CDR2: SGHDN, FVKESK. The CDR3 DNA is TGTGCCAGCAGCCAATACCTAGCGGGAGTCGGAGATACGCAGTATTTT. This sequence encodes CASSQYLAGVGDTQYF. Full variable domain (outside the CDR3, taken from reference TRBV14 and TRBJ2-3): EAGVTQFPSHSVIEKGQTVTLRCDPISGHDNLYWYRRVMGKEIKFLLHFVKESKQDESGMPNNRFLAERTGGTYSTLKVQPAELEDSGVYFCASSQYLAGVGDTQYFGPGTRLTVL.

The chain is built from TRBV6-5 and TRBJ2-5; 11 bases are shared with TRBD1. The DNA end favors TRBJ2-7, so the J call may be wrong. The CDR3 length is 15 residues. CDR1 is MNHEY, CDR2 SVGAGI, per germline. Written as DNA, the CDR3 is TGTGCCAGCAGTTACGGCGGACAGGGGGCATCCGAGCAGTACTTC. It codes for CASSYGGQGASEQYF.

The rearrangement uses TRBV6-1 and TRBJ2-3; maybe TRBD2 (6 bases). Trimming stripped 4 bases from V and 0 bases from J, with 11 bases between. Germline CDR1 is MNHNS and CDR2 is SASEGT. The CDR3 contains 15 residues. The DNA of the CDR3 is TGTGCCAGCAGTGTACAGAGCGGGAGCACAGATACGCAGTATTTT. This codes for CASSVQSGSTDTQYF.

The genes are TRBV7-6 and TRBJ2-7, with 7 bases that match TRBD1. Trimming took 1 base from V and 0 from J; bases not matched to a gene: 3. This CDR3 is 15 amino acids long. Germline V gene sequence: CDR1 SGHVS, CDR2 FNYEAQ. The CDR3 nucleotides are TGTGCCAGCAGCTTAGATCCAGGGGGCTCCTACGAGCAGTACTTC. It encodes CASSLDPGGSYEQYF.

V usage is TRBV2 and J usage is TRBJ1-1; 8 positions match TRBD1. V lost 8 bases to trimming and J lost 5 bases; unmatched junction nucleotides: 7. In germline, CDR1 is SNHLY, CDR2 FYNNEI. This CDR3 is 13 amino acids long. The CDR3 spells CASGTQGVTEAFF. In nucleotides, the CDR3 is TGTGCCAGCGGAACACAGGGGGTTACTGAAGCTTTCTTT.

The CDR3 DNA reads TGCGCCAGCAGCTTCAGGGGGCGCGGATTTGGGACTGAAGCTTTCTTT. It encodes CASSFRGRGFGTEAFF. The chain employs TRBV5-1 and TRBJ1-1; TRBD1 aligns across 8 bases. Germline CDR1 is SGHRS and CDR2 is YFSETQ. CDR3 size: 16 residues. The junction had 11 bases not matched to a gene; V was cut back by 2 bases and J by 5 bases.

In this sample, this clone turned up a few times. The rearrangement uses TRBV10-2 and TRBJ2-4; 7 bases align to TRBD1. The CDR3 is made up of 14 amino acids. The ends lost 3 bases at V and 6 bases at J; junction bases unmatched: 5. Germline CDR1 WSHSY, CDR2 SAAADI. The CDR3 loop is CASSEGTEGNIQYF. The CDR3 DNA reads TGCGCCAGCAGTGAAGGGACAGAAGGAAACATTCAGTACTTC.

The chain combines TRBV5-4 with TRBJ2-7; 7 bases line up with TRBD2. The CDR3 consists of 13 residues. Germline V lookup: CDR1 SGHNT, CDR2 YYREEE (reference sequence). J gave up 3 bases and V 3 bases, and 3 bases lay outside the gene matches. CDR3 coding DNA: TGTGCCAGCAGCTCCAGGGAGGGCTACGAGCAGTACTTC. This gives the protein CASSSREGYEQYF.

This clone has only a few counts. The rearrangement uses TRBV5-6 and TRBJ2-7; weak D call: TRBD1 (6 bases). The CDR3 length is 12 residues. V was clipped by 4 bases and J by 6 bases, with 11 bases between them. Germline loops: CDR1 SGHDT, CDR2 YYEEEE. CDR3 nucleotides: TGTGCCAGCAGCCTCACCAGGGGCGAGCAGTACTTC. Amino acid sequence: CASSLTRGEQYF.

This clone came up once. The CDR3 loop is CASSMGRFYNSPLHF. The CDR3 bases are TGTGCCAGTAGTATGGGCAGGTTTTATAATTCACCCCTCCACTTT. The V and J genes are TRBV19 and TRBJ1-6; D is unresolved. The ends were cut back, 3 bases at V and 4 bases at J, with 10 bases in the middle. Germline V lookup: CDR1 LNHDA, CDR2 SQIVND (reference sequence). The CDR3 loop spans 15 amino acids.

The chain is built from TRBV2 and TRBJ2-2; tentative D call: TRBD1 (6 bases). Germline CDR1 reads SNHLY; CDR2 reads FYNNEI. Trimming removed 4 bases at V and 0 bases at J, with 9 bases between. This CDR3 has 15 residues. CDR3 in amino acids: CASSVDRPNTGELFF. The CDR3 DNA reads TGTGCCAGCAGTGTCGACAGGCCGAACACCGGGGAGCTGTTTTTT.

This clone was seen a handful of times. The chain carries TRBV30 and TRBJ1-1, with D perhaps TRBD1 (6 bases). Germline CDR1 and CDR2: GTSNPN and SVGIG (reference sequence). The V end was cut by 2 bases, the J end by 5 bases, with 12 bases between. The CDR3 length is 13 residues. The CDR3 sequence: CAWSRNRETEAFF. As DNA, the CDR3 is TGTGCCTGGAGTCGAAACAGGGAAACTGAAGCTTTCTTT.

This clone was observed a handful of times. The rearrangement uses TRBV5-1 and TRBJ2-7, with 8 bases matching TRBD1. Trimming removed 3 bases from V and 4 bases from J; junction bases left unmatched: 9. CDR1 is SGHRS and CDR2 is YFSETQ in the germline V gene. The CDR3 is 15 amino acids. As DNA, the CDR3 is TGCGCCAGCAGCTCCTACCCAGGGGGCGGGTACGAGCAGTACTTC. Its translation is CASSSYPGGGYEQYF. Combining the CDR3 with reference TRBV5-1 and TRBJ2-7 gives the whole variable domain KAGVTQTPRYLIKTRGQQVTLSCSPISGHRSVSWYQQTPGQGLQFLFEYFSETQRNKGNFPGRFSGRQFSNSRSEMNVSTLELGDSALYLCASSSYPGGGYEQYFGPGTRLTVT.

The chain employs TRBV6-5 and TRBJ1-1; D remains ambiguous. V shed 7 bases and J shed 14 bases, with 20 bases lying between them. Germline CDR1 and CDR2: MNHEY and SVGAGI. The CDR3 extends over 12 amino acids. CDR3 DNA: TGTGCCAGCAATCAGCCCCCTCGAGGATTCTTCTTT. Its protein is CASNQPPRGFFF.

This clone turned up a few times. This rearrangement joins TRBV29-1 to TRBJ1-5; possible D gene TRBD1, 5 bases. V gave up 3 bases and J gave up 9 bases, with 12 bases separating them. The germline gives CDR1 SQVTM, CDR2 ANQGSEA. The CDR3 extends over 12 amino acids. CDR3 bases: TGCAGCGTTGAGGACAAGCTTAGGCCCCAGCATTTT. Its protein is CSVEDKLRPQHF.

The genes are TRBV18 and TRBJ2-3; the D gene is possibly TRBD1 (6 bases). The CDR3 loop spans 13 amino acids. The V end was cut by 3 bases, the J end by 7 bases, with 11 bases between. Looked up from germline, CDR1 is KGHSH and CDR2 is LQKENI. The CDR3 here is CASSPYRENTQYF. CDR3 coding DNA: TGTGCCAGCTCACCCTACAGGGAAAATACGCAGTATTTT.

The chain couples TRBV30 to TRBJ1-1; tentative D call: TRBD1 (6 bases). Germline CDR1 reads GTSNPN; CDR2 reads SVGIG (reference sequence). V lost 2 bases and J lost 5, with 18 bases in between. CDR3 length: 15 amino acids. The CDR3 is CAWSIRRGANTEAFF. CDR3 bases: TGTGCCTGGAGTATTCGACGGGGGGCTAATACTGAAGCTTTCTTT.

This clone was picked up a small number of times. The chain combines TRBV2 with TRBJ1-4; 10 bases are shared with TRBD1. V trimming: 5 bases; J trimming: 10 bases; junction bases outside the gene matches: 1. Germline V lookup: CDR1 SNHLY, CDR2 FYNNEI. CDR3 length: 12 residues. The CDR3 region has the DNA TGTGCCAGCAGTAGGACAGGGGGAAAACTGTTTTTT. This sequence encodes CASSRTGGKLFF.

The rearrangement links TRBV5-1 to TRBJ2-7, with D maybe TRBD2 (5 bases). Per the germline V gene, CDR1 is SGHRS and CDR2 is YFSETQ. The CDR3 has 14 residues. Trimming shortened V by 0 bases and J by 1 base, and 8 bases separated the two germline ends. In nucleotides, the CDR3 is TGCGCCAGCAGCTTGGCTAGCCTTTCCTACGAGCAGTACTTC. It yields the protein CASSLASLSYEQYF.

This chain joins TRBV19 and TRBJ1-1; D is uncertain. The CDR3 spans 12 residues. From germline, CDR1 is LNHDA and CDR2 SQIVND (reference sequence). Trimming stripped 6 bases from V and 1 base from J, with 6 bases between. CDR3: CASREANTEAFF. In nucleotides, the CDR3 is TGTGCCAGTAGAGAGGCGAACACTGAAGCTTTCTTT.

The chain recombines TRBV15 with TRBJ2-1, with TRBD2 matching over 8 bases. The CDR3 covers 15 residues. CDR1 and CDR2 (germline): LNHNV, YYDKDF (reference sequence). The J segment lost 3 bases and the V segment lost 3 bases, leaving 4 bases of the junction unmatched. The CDR3 coding sequence is TGTGCCACCAGCAGCTCCCGGGGGGGCTACAATGAGCAGTTCTTC. The encoded protein is CATSSSRGGYNEQFF. Supplemented by reference TRBV15 and TRBJ2-1, the full variable domain reads DAMVIQNPRYQVTQFGKPVTLSCSQTLNHNVMYWYQQKSSQAPKLLFHYYDKDFNNEADTPDNFQSRRPNTSFCFLDIRSPGLGDTAMYLCATSSSRGGYNEQFFGPGTRLTVL.

The gene calls are TRBV11-3 and TRBJ2-6; D remains ambiguous. The V gene lost 6 bases and the J gene lost 0 bases, with 12 bases spanning the gap. The CDR3 spans 16 residues. Germline-derived CDR1 and CDR2 are SGHNT and YENEEA. CDR3 sequence reads: CASSASTDSGANVLTF. CDR3 in DNA: TGTGCCAGCAGTGCTAGTACGGACTCTGGGGCCAACGTCCTGACTTTC.

In its sample, this clone was seen a few times. The chain uses TRBV6-1 and TRBJ1-6, with TRBD1 as a possible D gene (5 bases). Germline V gene data show CDR1 as MNHNS and CDR2 as SASEGT. Trimming removed 2 bases at V and 8 bases at J, with 13 bases between. This CDR3 is 15 amino acids long. CDR3 sequence (DNA): TGTGCCAGCAGTGAATGGGCAGGGCCGGATTCACCCCTCCACTTT. Translation gives CASSEWAGPDSPLHF.

In this sample, this clone turned up a few times. Other nucleotide sequences from this sample produce the same CDR3. This sequence joins TRBV9 and TRBJ1-5; tentatively, D is TRBD1 (5 bases). Trimming removed 4 bases from V and 4 bases from J, with 9 bases in between. CDR1 is SGDLS and CDR2 is YYNGEE in the germline V gene. This CDR3 comprises 13 residues. This CDR3 reads CASSLGQNQPQHF. The DNA of the CDR3 is TGTGCCAGCAGCCTTGGACAAAATCAGCCCCAGCATTTT.

This clone appeared a few times. This rearrangement joins TRBV2 to TRBJ1-1; tentatively, D is TRBD1 (5 bases). The CDR3 has 10 residues. The ends were cut back, 9 bases at V and 4 bases at J, with 6 bases in the middle. Germline V lookup: CDR1 SNHLY, CDR2 FYNNEI. For the CDR3, the DNA is TGTGCCAGAGGGGCCACTGAAGCTTTCTTT. It specifies CARGATEAFF.

The sample holds a few counts of this clone. The chain has TRBV28 and TRBJ2-3; tentatively, D is TRBD1 (6 bases). V lost 2 bases to trimming and J lost 0 bases, with 15 bases between them. This CDR3 comprises 17 residues. CDR1 MDHEN and CDR2 SYDVKM come from the germline V gene. In DNA form, the CDR3 reads TGTGCCAGCAGTTTACAGGGGCCAGGGCCTAGCACAGATACGCAGTATTTT. It encodes CASSLQGPGPSTDTQYF.